The rows below give T cell receptor beta chains drawn from one sample of a study of technical replicates of blood from a handful of donors. Data came from immunoSEQ multiplex PCR; TCRdb stores just in-frame clones and leaves some out. The table shows tens of thousands of clones, with 81% occurring only once. Sequencing was done on a sample of PBMCs. Receptor source: a human donor in good health. Some clones in this sample may be carry-over from other donors' samples. Each CDR3 is given with its conserved first and last residue. D genes are given only for firm matches. Not every row has a clone size; where given, it reads once, few, many or a size class.

J gene	V gene	D gene	clone size	CDR3 protein	CDR3 DNA
TRBJ2-3	TRBV10-3	TRBD2	-	CAISPGLARPDTQYF	TGTGCCATCAGTCCCGGACTAGCTCGCCCAGATACGCAGTATTTT
TRBJ2-1	TRBV11-2	TRBD2	-	CASSLDWAGVYNEQFF	TGTGCCAGCAGCTTAGATTGGGCGGGAGTCTACAATGAGCAGTTCTTC
TRBJ2-5	TRBV29-1	TRBD2	-	CSVGLAGDLPRQETQYF	TGCAGCGTTGGACTAGCGGGGGATCTCCCCAGACAAGAGACCCAGTACTTC
TRBJ2-3	TRBV4-3	-	-	CASSPSDFTDTQYF	TGCGCCAGCAGCCCATCCGACTTCACAGATACGCAGTATTTT
TRBJ1-1	TRBV7-2	TRBD1	-	CASSADRATEAFF	TGTGCCAGCAGCGCAGACAGGGCCACTGAAGCTTTCTTT
TRBJ2-1	TRBV7-7	-	-	CASSLGLNYNEQFF	TGTGCCAGCAGTTTGGGACTTAACTACAATGAGCAGTTCTTC
TRBJ2-7	TRBV5-5	TRBD2	-	CASSLGSGAGAYEQYF	TGTGCCAGCAGCTTGGGTAGCGGCGCGGGGGCCTACGAGCAGTACTTC
TRBJ1-2	TRBV29-1	-	-	CSVDMRETNYGYTF	TGCAGCGTTGATATGCGGGAGACTAACTATGGCTACACCTTC
TRBJ2-7	TRBV30	TRBD1	-	CAWSVKGPRGNHEQYF	TGTGCCTGGAGTGTGAAGGGCCCCAGGGGGAACCACGAGCAGTACTTC
TRBJ2-5	TRBV28	TRBD1	-	CASRSAQGEQYF	TGTGCCAGCAGGTCCGCCCAGGGGGAGCAGTACTTC
TRBJ2-3	TRBV2	-	-	CASSERGYPTDTQYF	TGTGCCAGCAGTGAAAGGGGGTATCCCACAGATACGCAGTATTTT
TRBJ2-2	TRBV4-1	TRBD2	-	CASSQVAGGGTGELFF	TGCGCCAGCAGCCAAGTGGCGGGGGGCGGCACCGGGGAGCTGTTTTTT
TRBJ2-1	TRBV18	TRBD1	-	CASSQGQGANNEQFF	TGTGCCAGCTCACAGGGACAGGGGGCGAACAATGAGCAGTTCTTC
TRBJ2-7	TRBV30	-	-	CAWNEAGGLYEQYF	TGTGCCTGGAATGAGGCGGGCGGCCTCTACGAGCAGTACTTC
TRBJ2-1	TRBV27	TRBD2	-	CASSSIAGEYNEQFF	TGTGCCAGCAGTTCCATAGCGGGGGAATACAATGAGCAGTTCTTC
TRBJ1-3	TRBV30	-	-	CAWSVGSSGNTIYF	TGTGCCTGGAGTGTGGGGAGCTCTGGAAACACCATATATTTT
TRBJ1-1	TRBV7-8	-	-	CASSPNAVGEAFF	TGTGCCAGCAGCCCCAACGCGGTCGGAGAAGCTTTCTTT
TRBJ1-1	TRBV7-9	-	-	CASSYIVGRGTEAFF	TGTGCCAGCAGCTACATTGTCGGGCGGGGGACTGAAGCTTTCTTT
TRBJ2-7	TRBV7-9	-	few	CASSVGHRAPYEQYF	TGTGCCAGCAGCGTCGGACACCGAGCCCCCTACGAGCAGTACTTC
TRBJ2-7	TRBV6-5	-	-	CASRLTTAGEQYF	TGTGCCAGCAGACTCACAACTGCGGGCGAGCAGTACTTC
TRBJ2-5	TRBV4-1	-	few	CASSQDRETQYF	TGCGCCAGCAGCCAAGATCGAGAGACCCAGTACTTC
TRBJ2-7	TRBV13	TRBD2	-	CASSLGRLAGGYEQYF	TGTGCCAGCAGCTTAGGGCGACTAGCGGGGGGATACGAGCAGTACTTC
TRBJ1-4	TRBV4-1	-	-	CASSQSSRYMATNEKLFF	TGCGCCAGCAGCCAATCTTCCAGATATATGGCAACTAATGAAAAACTGTTTTTT
TRBJ2-5	TRBV29-1	TRBD1	-	CSSLGQGGETQYF	TGCAGCTCTCTTGGACAGGGTGGAGAGACCCAGTACTTC
TRBJ2-3	TRBV25-1	-	-	CASSEWEVPDTQYF	TGTGCCAGCAGTGAATGGGAGGTGCCAGATACGCAGTATTTT
TRBJ2-5	TRBV18	-	-	CASSPPNRQETQYF	TGTGCCAGCTCACCACCGAACAGACAAGAGACCCAGTACTTC
TRBJ1-3	TRBV27	-	-	CASSPVNGNTIYF	TGTGCCAGCAGTCCGGTTAATGGAAACACCATATATTTT
TRBJ2-2	TRBV7-9	TRBD1	-	CASRLMRQGAGGELFF	TGTGCCAGCCGACTGATGCGGCAGGGGGCCGGGGGGGAGCTGTTTTTT
TRBJ1-5	TRBV18	TRBD1	-	CASSPGGVRNQPQHF	TGTGCCAGCTCTCCAGGGGGGGTGCGCAATCAGCCCCAGCATTTT
TRBJ2-2	TRBV11-3	-	-	CASSPAGKGGELFF	TGTGCCAGCAGCCCTGCGGGTAAAGGCGGGGAGCTGTTTTTT
TRBJ1-1	TRBV7-8	-	few	CASSLGLWRAEAFF	TGTGCCAGCAGCTTAGGTTTGTGGCGGGCTGAAGCTTTCTTT
TRBJ2-7	TRBV6-1	TRBD1	-	CASREGGTGVDEQYF	TGTGCCAGCAGAGAAGGTGGGACAGGGGTCGACGAGCAGTACTTC
TRBJ1-1	TRBV5-1	-	-	CASSPAGGYTEAFF	TGCGCCAGCAGTCCCGCTGGCGGGTACACTGAAGCTTTCTTT
TRBJ1-1	TRBV29-1	-	-	CSVVITEAFF	TGCAGCGTTGTTATAACTGAAGCTTTCTTT
TRBJ1-5	TRBV6-5	-	few	CASSYRSGSNQPQHF	TGTGCCAGCAGTTACAGGTCAGGGAGCAATCAGCCCCAGCATTTT
TRBJ1-1	TRBV30	-	-	CAWSPRGFSAFF	TGTGCCTGGAGCCCCAGGGGATTTTCAGCTTTCTTT
TRBJ2-4	TRBV7-8	TRBD2	-	CASSFEPGLAQNIQYF	TGTGCCAGCAGCTTTGAACCGGGACTAGCCCAAAACATTCAGTACTTC